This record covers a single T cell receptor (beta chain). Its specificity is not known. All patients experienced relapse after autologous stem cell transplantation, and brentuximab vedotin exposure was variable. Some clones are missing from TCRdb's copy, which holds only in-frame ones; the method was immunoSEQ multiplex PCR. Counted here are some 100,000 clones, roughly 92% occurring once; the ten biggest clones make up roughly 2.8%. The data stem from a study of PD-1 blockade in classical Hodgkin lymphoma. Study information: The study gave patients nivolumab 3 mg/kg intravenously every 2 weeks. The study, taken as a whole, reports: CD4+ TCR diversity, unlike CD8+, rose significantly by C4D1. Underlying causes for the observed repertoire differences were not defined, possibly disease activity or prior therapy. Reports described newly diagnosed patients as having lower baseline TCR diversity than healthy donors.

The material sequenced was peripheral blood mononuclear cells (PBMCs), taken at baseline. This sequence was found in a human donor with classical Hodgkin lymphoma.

CDR3 sequence (DNA): TGTGCCAGCAGTTACTCGAGGGCGGGTGCAGATACGCAGTATTTT. Translation gives CASSYSRAGADTQYF. The chain recombines TRBV6-6 with TRBJ2-3; weak D call: TRBD2 (5 bases). The V gene's germline CDR1 is MNHNY and CDR2 SVGAGI (reference sequence). V was shortened by 0 bases and J by 4 bases, with 11 bases between the two germline ends. This CDR3 contains 15 residues.